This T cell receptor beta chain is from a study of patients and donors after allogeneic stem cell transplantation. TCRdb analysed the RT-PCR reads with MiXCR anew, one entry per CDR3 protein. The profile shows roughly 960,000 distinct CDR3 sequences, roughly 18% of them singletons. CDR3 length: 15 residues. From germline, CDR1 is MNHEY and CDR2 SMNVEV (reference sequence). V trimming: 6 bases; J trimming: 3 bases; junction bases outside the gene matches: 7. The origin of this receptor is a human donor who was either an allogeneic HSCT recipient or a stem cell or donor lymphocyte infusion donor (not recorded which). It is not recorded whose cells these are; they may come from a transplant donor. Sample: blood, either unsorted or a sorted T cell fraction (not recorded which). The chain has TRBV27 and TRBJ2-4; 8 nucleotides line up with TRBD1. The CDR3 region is CASRRQGYDKNIQYF. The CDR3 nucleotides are TGTGCCAGCAGGCGACAGGGGTATGACAAAAACATTCAGTACTTC.